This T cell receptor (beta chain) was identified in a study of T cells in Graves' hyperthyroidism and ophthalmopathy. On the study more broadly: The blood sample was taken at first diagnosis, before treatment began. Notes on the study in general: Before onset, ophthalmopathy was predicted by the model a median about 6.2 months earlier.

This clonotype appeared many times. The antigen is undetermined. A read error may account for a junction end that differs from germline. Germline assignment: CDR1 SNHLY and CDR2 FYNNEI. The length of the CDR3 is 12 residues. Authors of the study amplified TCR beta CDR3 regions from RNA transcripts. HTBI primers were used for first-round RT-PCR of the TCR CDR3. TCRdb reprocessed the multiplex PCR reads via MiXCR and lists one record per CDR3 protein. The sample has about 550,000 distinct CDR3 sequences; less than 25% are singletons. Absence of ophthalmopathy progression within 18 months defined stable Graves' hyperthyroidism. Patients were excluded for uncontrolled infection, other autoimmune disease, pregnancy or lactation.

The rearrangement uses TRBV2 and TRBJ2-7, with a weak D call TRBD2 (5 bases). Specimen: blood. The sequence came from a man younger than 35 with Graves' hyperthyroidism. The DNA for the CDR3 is TGTGCCAGCAGGGCTAGCTCCCACGAGCAGTACTTC. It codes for CASRASSHEQYF.